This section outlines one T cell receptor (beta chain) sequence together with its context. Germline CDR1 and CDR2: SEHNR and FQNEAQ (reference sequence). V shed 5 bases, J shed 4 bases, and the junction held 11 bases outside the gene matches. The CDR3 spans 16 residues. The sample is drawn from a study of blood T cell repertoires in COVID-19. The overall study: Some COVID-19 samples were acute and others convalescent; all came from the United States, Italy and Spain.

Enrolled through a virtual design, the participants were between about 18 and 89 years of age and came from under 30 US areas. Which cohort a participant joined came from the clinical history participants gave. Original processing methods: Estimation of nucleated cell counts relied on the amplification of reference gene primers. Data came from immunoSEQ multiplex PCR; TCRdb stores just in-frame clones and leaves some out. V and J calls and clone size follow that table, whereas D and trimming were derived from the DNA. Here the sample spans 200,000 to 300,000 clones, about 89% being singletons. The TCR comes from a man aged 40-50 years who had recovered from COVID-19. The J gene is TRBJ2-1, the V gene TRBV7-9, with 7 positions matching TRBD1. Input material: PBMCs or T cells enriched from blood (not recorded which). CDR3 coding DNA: TGTGCCAGCAGCCCGAACCCTGGGACAGATTACAATGAGCAGTTCTTC. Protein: CASSPNPGTDYNEQFF.